Shown below are 25 T cell receptor beta chains from a single sample sequenced in a study of Graves' ophthalmopathy and Graves' hyperthyroidism. Amplified TCR beta CDR3 regions were obtained using RNA transcripts as template. HTBI primers were used in a first-round RT-PCR, which preceded a second-round multiplex PCR. TCRdb passed the multiplex PCR reads through MiXCR, listing each CDR3 protein once. Of some 390,000 distinct CDR3 sequences listed, about 16% are singletons. The source material was peripheral blood. All receptors derive from a woman aged 18-29 years with Graves' ophthalmopathy.

This clonotype came up many times. The chain recombines TRBV27 with TRBJ2-2, with no clear D. V lost 5 bases and J 6 bases, leaving 16 bases between the germline ends. The CDR3 covers 15 residues. CDR1 is MNHEY and CDR2 is SMNVEV in the germline V gene (reference sequence). CDR3 amino acids: CASSPISPPAGELFF. The CDR3 region has the DNA TGTGCCAGCAGTCCCATCTCCCCGCCGGCCGGGGAGCTGTTTTTT.

This clonotype was picked up many times. For the CDR3, the DNA is TGTGCCAGCAGCTCTCAGCCCTCACTGGTGAACACCGGGGAGCTGTTTTTT. Translation gives CASSSQPSLVNTGELFF. The chain recombines TRBV11-2 with TRBJ2-2; unclear D gene. In germline, CDR1 is SGHAT, CDR2 FQNNGV. The length of the CDR3 is 17 residues. Trimming pared 4 bases from V and 1 base from J, leaving 16 bases between.

This clonotype was recorded only once. The chain is built from TRBV7-8 and TRBJ2-7, with 7 bases matching TRBD1. The junction had 8 bases not matched to a gene; V was cut back by 4 bases and J by 2 bases. CDR1 is SGHVS and CDR2 is FQNEAQ in the germline V gene. This CDR3 is built from 15 residues. The DNA of the CDR3 is TGTGCCAGCAGCTCCCAGACAGGGCCAGCCTACGAGCAGTACTTC. Protein: CASSSQTGPAYEQYF.

This chain joins TRBV12-3 or TRBV12-4 and TRBJ2-7, with D possibly being TRBD1 (6 bases). The germline V and J ends were trimmed by 4 bases and 5 bases, with 12 bases remaining between them. The CDR3 totals 13 residues. Here the CDR3 reads CASSSDPGDEQYF. Here the CDR3 DNA reads TGTGCCAGCAGTTCAGATCCAGGGGACGAGCAGTACTTC.

The gene calls are TRBV7-2 and TRBJ2-5; D is uncertain. CDR1 is SGHTA and CDR2 is FQGNSA in the germline V gene. The CDR3 spans 13 residues. The V end lost 7 bases, the J end lost 5 bases, and 14 bases lay between the germline ends. For the CDR3, the DNA is TGTGCCAGCACCGTACTTAATGGGGAGACCCAGTACTTC. Translated, it gives CASTVLNGETQYF.

This clonotype was seen at least ten times. This sequence joins TRBV6-4 and TRBJ2-5, with D unclear. CDR3 length: 16 residues. V dropped 4 bases and J dropped 0 bases, with 15 bases sitting between them. Germline V gene lookup returns CDR1 MRHNA and CDR2 SNTAGT. The CDR3 spells CASSALDGPYQETQYF. The DNA of the CDR3 is TGTGCCAGCAGTGCACTCGATGGACCGTACCAAGAGACCCAGTACTTC.

This clonotype was picked up many times. One end of the junction is discordant with germline, which a read error may explain. The chain joins TRBV28 to TRBJ1-6, with D hard to call. The CDR3 spans 14 residues. Germline assignment: CDR1 MDHEN and CDR2 SYDVKM. This CDR3 is CGSSLRSYNSPLHF. In DNA, the CDR3 is TGTGGCAGCAGTTTAAGGTCATATAATTCACCCCTCCACTTT.

This clonotype was detected many times. The chain links TRBV4-1 to TRBJ2-3; 10 bases map to TRBD1. There are 18 residues in the CDR3. With 0 bases clipped from V and 5 bases from J, the junction kept 11 bases outside the gene matches. Germline CDR1 and CDR2: MGHRA and YSYEKL. For the CDR3, the DNA is TGCGCCAGCAGCCAAGATCCGGACGACAGGGGGCAGATAGATACGCAGTATTTT. Translation: CASSQDPDDRGQIDTQYF.

This chain joins TRBV20-1 and TRBJ2-4; TRBD1 matches 10 bases. The CDR3 contains 21 residues. Germline V gives CDR1 DFQATT, CDR2 SNEGSKA (reference sequence). With 0 bases clipped from V and 1 base from J, the junction kept 18 bases outside the gene matches. The CDR3 DNA is TGCAGTGCTAGAGAACCCCCCCTGGGGACAGGGGTTTTCGAGGCCAAAAACATTCAGTACTTC. It translates to CSAREPPLGTGVFEAKNIQYF.

This chain connects TRBV30 to TRBJ2-7, with 8 bases lining up with TRBD2. The CDR3 totals 14 residues. V lost 5 bases and J lost 6; bases outside the gene matches: 12. Germline loops: CDR1 GTSNPN, CDR2 SVGIG (reference sequence). CDR3 amino acids: CAWDGRDGGVEQYF. The CDR3 coding sequence is TGTGCCTGGGACGGGAGGGACGGCGGGGTCGAGCAGTACTTC.

This clonotype was picked up a small number of times. The chain is built from TRBV7-8 and TRBJ1-1, with D unclear. V shed 1 base and J shed 3 bases, with 6 bases lying between them. This CDR3 spans 13 amino acids. The germline V gene encodes CDR1 SGHVS and CDR2 FQNEAQ. As DNA, the CDR3 is TGTGCCAGCAGCTTAGGTGTGTACACTGAAGCTTTCTTT. It translates to CASSLGVYTEAFF.

The chain has TRBV12-3 or TRBV12-4 and TRBJ2-2; TRBD1 is a possible D gene (5 bases). CDR3 length: 16 residues. Trimming took off 7 bases at V and 1 base at J, with 16 bases between the two ends. The CDR3 DNA is TGTGCCAGCACCGGCTGGGGTCAGGGGAACACCGGGGAGCTGTTTTTT. It is translated as CASTGWGQGNTGELFF.

This clonotype was found many times. In nucleotides, the CDR3 is TGTGCCTGGAGCGGGACAGGGGGCGGCGAAGTTGGCTACACCTTC. It yields the protein CAWSGTGGGEVGYTF. The chain recombines TRBV30 with TRBJ1-2; 12 bases are shared with TRBD1. The ends lost 3 bases at V and 7 bases at J; junction bases unmatched: 9. The CDR3 runs to 15 residues. Germline assignment: CDR1 GTSNPN and CDR2 SVGIG (reference sequence).

The sample holds many counts of this clonotype. The CDR3 loop is CATSREGAGRPTDTQYF. In DNA, the CDR3 is TGTGCCACCAGCAGGGAGGGAGCAGGCAGGCCCACAGATACGCAGTATTTT. The chain couples TRBV15 to TRBJ2-3, with a tentative D call TRBD2 (6 bases). CDR3 length: 17 residues. V was cut by 3 bases and J by 2 bases, with 18 bases left in between. In germline, CDR1 is LNHNV, CDR2 YYDKDF (reference sequence).

This clonotype was recorded many times. The V gene is TRBV20-1, the J gene TRBJ1-1; tentatively, D is TRBD1 (6 bases). Germline-derived CDR1 and CDR2 are DFQATT and SNEGSKA (reference sequence). V was clipped by 2 bases and J by 1 base, with 14 bases between them. This CDR3 comprises 15 residues. The DNA for the CDR3 is TGCAGTGCTAGAAGTCCCGCGACAGGGAACACTGAAGCTTTCTTT. Translated, it gives CSARSPATGNTEAFF.

The table lists this clonotype with many counts. The J gene is TRBJ1-1, the V gene TRBV20-1, with D possibly being TRBD1 (6 bases). Germline V CDR1 and CDR2: DFQATT, SNEGSKA (reference sequence). The CDR3 is made up of 14 amino acids. V lost 5 bases and J 0 bases, leaving 13 bases between the germline ends. CDR3 region: CSAPQGLLNTEAFF. The CDR3 DNA reads TGCAGTGCTCCACAGGGACTCTTGAACACTGAAGCTTTCTTT.

This clonotype appeared many times. The chain employs TRBV6-5 and TRBJ2-7, with D perhaps being TRBD1 or TRBD2 (5 bases each). The CDR3 sequence is 16 residues long. CDR1 is MNHEY, CDR2 SVGAGI, per germline. The V and J ends lost 2 bases and 4 bases respectively, with 18 bases between them. CDR3 sequence: CASSYDSPGRPYEQYF. The CDR3 DNA is TGTGCCAGCAGTTACGATTCTCCGGGACGGCCTTACGAGCAGTACTTC.

This clonotype was counted many times. V and J are TRBV29-1 and TRBJ2-7, with D uncertain. The germline gives CDR1 SQVTM, CDR2 ANQGSEA. Trimming removed 3 bases at V and 4 bases at J, with 7 bases between. The CDR3 is 11 residues long. CDR3 amino acids: CSVEARYEQYF. CDR3 sequence (DNA): TGCAGCGTTGAGGCTAGATACGAGCAGTACTTC.

This clonotype appeared many times. The chain employs TRBV6-2 or TRBV6-3 and TRBJ1-5, with a weak D call TRBD1 (5 bases). CDR3 length: 14 amino acids. Germline V gene data show CDR1 as MNHEY and CDR2 as SVGEGT. Deletions cut 6 bases from V and 2 bases from J, with 11 bases between. Here the CDR3 reads CASRWGVGNQPQHF. The CDR3 region has the DNA TGTGCCAGCAGGTGGGGGGTTGGCAATCAGCCCCAGCATTTT.

This clonotype was counted many times. The chain is built from TRBV6-4 and TRBJ2-7; 10 bases agree with TRBD1. This CDR3 comprises 14 residues. The J segment lost 6 bases and the V segment lost 5 bases, leaving 7 bases of the junction unmatched. CDR1 is MRHNA, CDR2 SNTAGT, per germline. CDR3 in DNA: TGTGCCAGCAGTTACAAGACAGGGGGCGGCGAGCAGTACTTC. It specifies CASSYKTGGGEQYF.

This clonotype has just a few counts. V is TRBV6-2 or TRBV6-3 and J is TRBJ1-5; 9 bases fit TRBD1. The CDR3 is 15 residues long. V was pared by 2 bases and J by 6 bases, with 5 bases of the junction left unmatched. Germline values: CDR1 MNHEY, CDR2 SVGEGT. Here the CDR3 reads CASSYGTGTVQPQHF. The CDR3 DNA sequence: TGTGCCAGCAGTTACGGGACAGGGACAGTTCAGCCCCAGCATTTT.

This clonotype was seen a handful of times. This rearrangement joins TRBV7-2 to TRBJ2-5; 12 bases align to TRBD2. V was pared by 1 base and J by 7 bases, with 4 bases of the junction left unmatched. The CDR3 totals 15 residues. Germline V gene data show CDR1 as SGHTA and CDR2 as FQGNSA. This CDR3 is CASSLDPTSGRTQYF. The DNA for the CDR3 is TGTGCCAGCAGCTTAGATCCGACTAGCGGGAGGACCCAGTACTTC.

Note on this clonotype: This could be a read error, since a much larger clone is one nucleotide away. The J gene is TRBJ1-2, the V gene TRBV5-1; the match to TRBD1 covers 8 bases. The CDR3 is made up of 14 amino acids. V was pared by 4 bases and J by 7 bases, with 9 bases of the junction left unmatched. Germline-derived CDR1 and CDR2 are SGHRS and YFSETQ. Written as DNA, the CDR3 is TGCGCCAGCAGCGTCCAGCAGGGGGCGCGTGGCTACACCTTC. It yields the protein CASSVQQGARGYTF.

This clonotype was counted at least ten times. The chain couples TRBV6-5 to TRBJ1-1; no reliable D call. Per the germline V gene, CDR1 is MNHEY and CDR2 is SVGAGI. The CDR3 consists of 13 residues. V dropped 3 bases and J dropped 2 bases, with 7 bases sitting between them. The CDR3 reads CASSYSRNTEAFF. As DNA, the CDR3 is TGTGCCAGCAGTTATTCCCGAAACACTGAAGCTTTCTTT.

There are many counts of this clonotype. The J gene is TRBJ2-5, the V gene TRBV20-1; 8 nucleotides line up with TRBD2. J lost 7 bases, V lost 0 bases, and 4 bases had no gene match. Germline lookup yields CDR1 DFQATT and CDR2 SNEGSKA (reference sequence). CDR3 size: 13 residues. In nucleotides, the CDR3 is TGCAGTGCTAGAGATCGGGGGGGGGTGACCCAGTACTTC. This encodes CSARDRGGVTQYF.